This is a list of T cell receptor beta chains from one sample in a study of blood T cell repertoires in COVID-19. Repertoires were generated with immunoSEQ multiplex PCR, while TCRdb's copy carries only in-frame clones and drops some. The table has just over 60,000 clones, around four fifths seen once. Sequencing input: peripheral blood. The receptors here all came from a woman over 75 with active or convalescent COVID-19. CDR3s include the opening cysteine and the closing phenylalanine or tryptophan. The D gene is left open where the match is weak. Part of the rows lack a size; the others show once, few, many or a class for expanded clones.

j_call clone_size d_call v_call cdr3_nt cdr3_aa
TRBJ2-2 . TRBD1 TRBV19 TGTGCCAGTACCTTAAGGGACAGCGATCCAACGAACACCGGGGAGCTGTTTTTT CASTLRDSDPTNTGELFF
TRBJ1-1 . . TRBV13 TGTGCCAGCAGCTTAGGGCAGGGGAGCACTGAAGCTTTCTTT CASSLGQGSTEAFF
TRBJ2-2 . TRBD1 TRBV7-3 TGTGCCAGCAGCTTATGGACAGGGCCAAGGAACACCGGGGAGCTGTTTTTT CASSLWTGPRNTGELFF
TRBJ2-1 . TRBD1 TRBV30 TGTGCCTGGAGCGGACAGGGCTTGGAGCAGTTCTTC CAWSGQGLEQFF
TRBJ2-7 few . TRBV19 TGTGCCAGTAGTATGGTTACAGGTTTGGAGGGCGAGCAGTACTTC CASSMVTGLEGEQYF
TRBJ1-1 . TRBD1 TRBV5-1 TGCGCCAGCAGCTCGCAGGGGGCGCCCACTGAAGCTTTCTTT CASSSQGAPTEAFF
TRBJ1-1 . . TRBV20-1 TGCAGTGTCTCCGGGAACACTGAAGCTTTCTTT CSVSGNTEAFF
TRBJ1-5 . TRBD1 TRBV19 TGTGCCAGTAGAAGAGGACAGGGCCGCAATCAGCCCCAGCATTTT CASRRGQGRNQPQHF
TRBJ1-3 . . TRBV11-2 TGTGCCAGCAGCTTGGGGGCGGCTGGAAACACCATATATTTT CASSLGAAGNTIYF
TRBJ1-2 . . TRBV5-1 TGCGCCAGCAGCTTGGACAGGGAGGGATACACCTTC CASSLDREGYTF
TRBJ2-5 . . TRBV25-1 TGTGCCAGCAGTGAAATCGGGACACCCCAAGAGACCCAGTACTTC CASSEIGTPQETQYF
TRBJ1-2 . TRBD1 TRBV2 TGTGCCAGCAGGGGGACAGGGCCTGGCTACACCTTC CASRGTGPGYTF
TRBJ2-1 . . TRBV11-3 TGTGCCAGCAGCACACCTGGGGGGTATCTTGAGCAGTTCTTC CASSTPGGYLEQFF
TRBJ2-3 . . TRBV29-1 TGCAGCGTTGAGGGGGAGGCCACAGATACGCAGTATTTT CSVEGEATDTQYF
TRBJ1-3 medium-sized . TRBV5-1 TGCGCCAGCAGCTCGAGACAGGAGAGCTCTGGAAACACCATATATTTT CASSSRQESSGNTIYF
TRBJ2-7 . TRBD1 TRBV2 TGTGCCAGCAGTGTCGACAGGGGTCTTTTCTACGAGCAGTACTTC CASSVDRGLFYEQYF
TRBJ2-1 . . TRBV9 TGTGCCAGCAGCGTTACTAGAGATGGTGAGCAGTTCTTC CASSVTRDGEQFF
TRBJ1-2 . . TRBV5-6 TGTGCCAGCAGCTCCCTGACCCGCAAGGAGGATGGCTACACCTTC CASSSLTRKEDGYTF
TRBJ2-3 . TRBD2 TRBV2 TGTGCCAGCAATATACTAGCGGGGGTTACCACAGATACGCAGTATTTT CASNILAGVTTDTQYF
TRBJ2-7 . TRBD1 TRBV19 TGTGCCAGTAGTAGTCGACAGGGCGCCTACGAGCAGTACTTC CASSSRQGAYEQYF
TRBJ1-5 . TRBD1 TRBV27 TGTGCCAGCAGTTTAACAGGGGTTCGGAATCAGCCCCAGCATTTT CASSLTGVRNQPQHF
TRBJ2-7 once TRBD1 TRBV7-3 TGTGCCAGCAGCTTCCTACAGGGGTACGAGCAGTACTTC CASSFLQGYEQYF
TRBJ1-2 once . TRBV5-5 TGTGCCAGCAGCTTGGGGTTGGGAGCTGGCTACACCTTC CASSLGLGAGYTF
TRBJ2-1 . . TRBV7-3 TGTGCCAGCAGCCCCGAGGCAGCCTCCTACAATGAGCAGTTCTTC CASSPEAASYNEQFF
TRBJ1-2 many TRBD1 TRBV6-6 TGTGCCAGCAGTTACTCTTCAGGGGGCCTATCTGGCTACACCTTC CASSYSSGGLSGYTF
TRBJ2-5 . TRBD2 TRBV5-4 TGTGCCAGCAGCTCGAAGAGCGGGGGGGCGGGTGAGACCCAGTACTTC CASSSKSGGAGETQYF
TRBJ1-2 . TRBD1 TRBV19 TGTGCCAGTAGGACCGGGACAGGGGGATTTGAGGGCTATGGCTACACCTTC CASRTGTGGFEGYGYTF
TRBJ1-5 . . TRBV29-1 TGCAGCGTTGCTGGGGGCCCAAATCAGCCCCAGCATTTT CSVAGGPNQPQHF
TRBJ1-5 . TRBD1 TRBV5-1 TGCGCCAGCAGCTCCCGGGACAGGGGGCGGTTTAGCAATCAGCCCCAGCATTTT CASSSRDRGRFSNQPQHF
TRBJ1-2 . . TRBV6-2/TRBV6-3 TGTGCCAGCAGTTACTCGGTAGGAGGGTATGGCTACACCTTC CASSYSVGGYGYTF
TRBJ1-4 few . TRBV6-5 TGTGCCAGCAGTTACTCGGGGGGGTCGGGTGAAAAACTGTTTTTT CASSYSGGSGEKLFF
TRBJ1-2 . . TRBV9 TGTGCCAGCAGCGTAGAACAGGGAGTTAACTATGGCTACACCTTC CASSVEQGVNYGYTF
TRBJ1-1 . . TRBV11-2 TGTGCCAGCAGCTTAGTGCGAGACACTGAAGCTTTCTTT CASSLVRDTEAFF
TRBJ2-7 . . TRBV27 TGTGCCAGTCGAGGCCACGAGCAGTACTTC CASRGHEQYF
TRBJ1-4 . . TRBV5-1 TGCGCCAGCAGCAGGGACTTTAATGAAAAACTGTTTTTT CASSRDFNEKLFF
TRBJ2-7 . . TRBV18 TGTGCCAGCTCACTGACAGCCTCCTACGAGCAGTACTTC CASSLTASYEQYF
TRBJ2-3 once TRBD2 TRBV10-2 TGCGCCAGCAGAGAGCCGGGACTAGCAGATACGCAGTATTTT CASREPGLADTQYF
TRBJ1-4 . TRBD1 TRBV5-1 TGCGCCAGCAGCCTCGGACAGGGTGAAAAACTGTTTTTT CASSLGQGEKLFF
TRBJ2-4 . . TRBV18 TGTGCCAGCCGTTCCCCCCCAGGTCAAAAAAACATTCAGTACTTC CASRSPPGQKNIQYF
TRBJ2-7 . TRBD1 TRBV7-2 TGTGCCAGCAGCCAAAGACCGGGACAGGGCTACGAGCAGTACTTC CASSQRPGQGYEQYF
TRBJ1-1 . . TRBV10-1 TGCGCCAGCAGTGAGTCGGGGGGTGGGGAAGAAGCTTTCTTT CASSESGGGEEAFF
TRBJ1-4 few . TRBV5-6 TGTGCCAGCAGCCCCCGGAGTGAGAATAATGAAAAACTGTTTTTT CASSPRSENNEKLFF
TRBJ2-2 once TRBD1 TRBV5-1 TGCGCCAGCAGCTCTACAGGGGCCACCGGGGAGCTGTTTTTT CASSSTGATGELFF
TRBJ2-3 few TRBD2 TRBV19 TGTGCCAGTAGTAGACTTAGCGGGGGGGGCACAGATACGCAGTATTTT CASSRLSGGGTDTQYF
TRBJ1-4 . TRBD1 TRBV27 TGTGCCAGCAGTGCTTGGACAGGGGACGAAAAACTGTTTTTT CASSAWTGDEKLFF
TRBJ2-7 . TRBD1 TRBV10-3 TGTGCCATGCGACAGGGCTATGAATACGAGCAGTACTTC CAMRQGYEYEQYF
TRBJ2-2 once . TRBV3-1/TRBV3-2 TGTGCCAGCAGCCAAGGGAGGGCGTCCGGGGAGCTGTTTTTT CASSQGRASGELFF
TRBJ1-1 . . TRBV10-3 TGTGCCATCAGCATACAAGGGGAACGCACTGAAGCTTTCTTT CAISIQGERTEAFF
TRBJ1-6 once . TRBV19 TGTGCCAGTAGTATACGGTCGGGGTTTTATTCACCCCTCCACTTT CASSIRSGFYSPLHF
TRBJ1-3 . . TRBV2 TGTGCCAGCAGTGTCGTAGCCGACACCATATATTTT CASSVVADTIYF
TRBJ2-1 . TRBD1 TRBV29-1 TGCAGCGTTGAACTTGCCGGGACAGGGGAAAATGAGCAGTTCTTC CSVELAGTGENEQFF
TRBJ1-1 . TRBD1 TRBV12-3/TRBV12-4 TGTGCCAGCAGTTTTACAGGGGTCCCTGAAGCTTTCTTT CASSFTGVPEAFF
TRBJ2-5 . TRBD2 TRBV5-1 TGCGCCAGCAGCCCTTTGTGGGGGGGGCAAGAGACCCAGTACTTC CASSPLWGGQETQYF
TRBJ1-6 . TRBD1 TRBV6-1 TGTGCCAGCAGTGAACTTGTGACAGGGGATAATTCACCCCTCCACTTT CASSELVTGDNSPLHF
TRBJ1-2 few . TRBV5-6 TGTGCCAGCAGCTTGGTTAAACAGGGAGAATGGGGCTACACCTTC CASSLVKQGEWGYTF
TRBJ1-6 . . TRBV5-1 TGCGCCAGCAGCTTCGGGGAAAGGAATTCACCCCTCCACTTT CASSFGERNSPLHF
TRBJ2-7 . TRBD1 TRBV2 TGTGCCAGCAGTCTAAACCGGGACAGGGGGGCCTACGAGCAGTACTTC CASSLNRDRGAYEQYF
TRBJ1-3 . . TRBV19 TGTGCCAGTAGTTTCCTGGGGACCAGCGGGGGAAACACCATATATTTT CASSFLGTSGGNTIYF
TRBJ1-2 . . TRBV20-1 TGCAGTGCTAGTGGTAGTAACTATGGCTACACCTTC CSASGSNYGYTF